This T cell receptor (beta chain) derives from a study of identical twins. Notes on the study in general: For out-of-frame beta sequences, excess twin sharing was weaker.

The V gene lost 5 bases and the J gene lost 8 bases, with 12 bases spanning the gap. CDR1 is MDHEN, CDR2 SYDVKM, per germline. The CDR3 extends over 12 amino acids. This clonotype was seen a few times. Its antigen is currently unknown. TCRdb re-analysed the 5' RACE reads in MiXCR, keeping a single row per CDR3 protein. The data hold 570,000 or so distinct CDR3 sequences, with 7.5% to 10% observed a single time. In addition, the sample was reused for a study of yellow fever vaccine responses in identical twins.

Material: PBMCs. The chain is built from TRBV28 and TRBJ1-2, with D unclear. This TCR was sampled from a young woman in good health. This chain's CDR3 is CASSAEVQGYTF. For the CDR3, the DNA is TGTGCCAGCAGTGCGGAGGTTCAGGGCTACACCTTC.